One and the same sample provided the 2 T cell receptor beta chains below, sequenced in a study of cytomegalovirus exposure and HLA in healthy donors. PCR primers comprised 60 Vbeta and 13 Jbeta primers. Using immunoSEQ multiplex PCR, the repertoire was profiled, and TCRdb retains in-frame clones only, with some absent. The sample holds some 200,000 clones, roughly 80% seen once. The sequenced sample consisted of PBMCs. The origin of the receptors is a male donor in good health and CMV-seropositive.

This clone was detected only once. This CDR3 is CASSDRSSYEQYF. CDR3 coding DNA: TGTGCCAGCAGTGACCGGAGCTCCTACGAGCAGTACTTC. The gene calls are TRBV28 and TRBJ2-7; D is unresolved. Germline CDR1 and CDR2: MDHEN and SYDVKM. With 5 bases removed from V and 0 bases from J, the gap between germline ends came to 8 bases. The CDR3 totals 13 residues. Full variable domain (remainder filled in from reference TRBV28 and TRBJ2-7): DVKVTQSSRYLVKRTGEKVFLECVQDMDHENMFWYRQDPGLGLRLIYFSYDVKMKEKGDIPEGYSVSREKKERFSLILESASTNQTSMYLCASSDRSSYEQYFGPGTRLTVT.

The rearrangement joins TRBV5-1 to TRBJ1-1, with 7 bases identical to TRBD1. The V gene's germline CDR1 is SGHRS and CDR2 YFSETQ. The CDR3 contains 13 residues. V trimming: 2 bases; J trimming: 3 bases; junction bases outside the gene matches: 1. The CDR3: CASSFDRDTEAFF. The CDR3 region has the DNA TGCGCCAGCAGCTTCGACAGGGACACTGAAGCTTTCTTT.